Listed here are 17 T cell receptor beta chains from one sample, sequenced in a study of Graves' ophthalmopathy and Graves' hyperthyroidism. RNA transcripts yielded amplified TCR beta CDR3 regions. The library came from an HTBI-primed first-round RT-PCR and a second-round multiplex PCR. MiXCR, applied by TCRdb to the multiplex PCR reads, yields one record per CDR3 protein. The data contain roughly 500,000 distinct CDR3 sequences, approximately 14% of them singletons. The sample taken for sequencing was blood. All receptors derive from a woman in her twenties or thirties with Graves' ophthalmopathy.

Many counts were recorded for this clonotype. This chain connects TRBV28 to TRBJ2-7; 12 bases are a match to TRBD2. The CDR3 is 18 residues long. V gave up 3 bases and J gave up 4 bases; unmatched junction bases: 13. Per the germline V gene, CDR1 is MDHEN and CDR2 is SYDVKM. The CDR3 DNA reads as TGTGCCAGCAGTTTTCCTAGCGGGGGGGCCGGGGTGTTGTACGAGCAGTACTTC. Residues: CASSFPSGGAGVLYEQYF.

The sample holds many counts of this clonotype. This rearrangement joins TRBV28 to TRBJ1-5; possible D gene TRBD1, 5 bases. This CDR3 is built from 16 residues. Trimming shortened V by 3 bases and J by 3 bases, and 15 bases separated the two germline ends. Germline CDR1 reads MDHEN; CDR2 reads SYDVKM. The CDR3 is CASSFRVGTHNQPQHF. The CDR3 DNA follows: TGTGCCAGCAGTTTCAGAGTGGGGACCCACAATCAGCCCCAGCATTTT.

Note on this clonotype: Given a much more abundant clone one base away, this may be a read error. The J gene is TRBJ1-2, the V gene TRBV6-2 or TRBV6-3; no firm D call. The CDR3 sequence is 12 residues long. Germline V gene lookup returns CDR1 MNHEY and CDR2 SVGEGT. With 4 bases removed from V and 4 bases from J, the gap between germline ends came to 7 bases. The CDR3 DNA reads TGTGCCAGCAGTTCGGGCATCTATGGCTACACCTTC. It translates to CASSSGIYGYTF.

This clonotype was seen ten or more times. The CDR3 loop reads CASIFGAPNTEAFF. CDR3 sequence (DNA): TGTGCCAGTATCTTTGGGGCCCCGAACACTGAAGCTTTCTTT. This chain links TRBV19 with TRBJ1-1; tentative D call: TRBD1 (5 bases). Looked up from germline, CDR1 is LNHDA and CDR2 is SQIVND (reference sequence). The CDR3 length is 14 residues. With 7 bases removed from V and 1 base from J, the gap between germline ends came to 13 bases.

This clonotype was seen repeatedly, ten times or more. The rearrangement links TRBV6-5 to TRBJ1-2, with D possibly being TRBD1 (5 bases). CDR3 length: 15 amino acids. Germline loops: CDR1 MNHEY, CDR2 SVGAGI. The V end lost 3 bases, the J end lost 7 bases, and 18 bases lay between the germline ends. The CDR3 coding sequence is TGTGCCAGCAGTTATTTCGTGGGCGGGGCGGGTGGCTACACCTTC. Protein sequence: CASSYFVGGAGGYTF.

The V call is TRBV30, the J call TRBJ1-1, with 7 bases that match TRBD1. The junction had 2 bases not matched to a gene; V was cut back by 3 bases and J by 1 base. Germline CDR1 is GTSNPN and CDR2 is SVGIG (reference sequence). The CDR3 contains 13 residues. CDR3 sequence (DNA): TGTGCCTGGAGACAGGGGCCGAACACTGAAGCTTTCTTT. Protein: CAWRQGPNTEAFF.

The sample holds many counts of this clonotype. A much larger clone differs by one base, so this may be a read error. The V gene is TRBV6-1, the J gene TRBJ2-7, with 9 bases lining up with TRBD2. The germline CDR1 and CDR2 sequences are MNHNS and SASEGT. This CDR3 contains 13 residues. Here the CDR3 reads CVSSPSGVYEQYF. Here the CDR3 DNA reads TGTGTCAGCAGTCCTAGCGGGGTCTACGAGCAGTACTTC.

This clonotype was picked up many times. The gene calls are TRBV19 and TRBJ1-5, with 8 bases that match TRBD1. Trimming cost V 6 bases and J 6 bases; bases outside gene matches: 16. Germline CDR1 LNHDA, CDR2 SQIVND (reference sequence). This CDR3 has 17 amino acids. CDR3 in DNA: TGTGCCAGTAGAATATCGGCGCTGGGCAGGGGGCCTCAGCCCCAGCATTTT. Its protein product is CASRISALGRGPQPQHF.

This clonotype was seen at least ten times. CDR3 coding DNA: TGCAGCCTTCTAACATCCAAGTCGCACGAGCAGTACTTC. This sequence encodes CSLLTSKSHEQYF. This sequence joins TRBV29-1 and TRBJ2-7; D unresolved. The germline V gene has CDR1 SQVTM and CDR2 ANQGSEA. Trimming cost V 8 bases and J 5 bases, with 19 bases left between them. This CDR3 spans 13 amino acids.

The rearrangement joins TRBV30 to TRBJ2-3; 10 bases fit TRBD1. Losses at the gene ends were 3 bases for V and 3 bases for J; bases not matched to a gene: 3. The CDR3 extends over 14 amino acids. Germline V gene sequence: CDR1 GTSNPN, CDR2 SVGIG (reference sequence). For the CDR3, the DNA is TGTGCCTGGAGCGCGGGACAGGGGACAGATACGCAGTATTTT. It translates to CAWSAGQGTDTQYF.

The chain employs TRBV28 and TRBJ2-2; D tentatively reads TRBD1 or TRBD2 (6 bases each). V shed 2 bases and J shed 7 bases, with 14 bases lying between them. The length of the CDR3 is 15 residues. Germline CDR1 reads MDHEN; CDR2 reads SYDVKM. The CDR3, as DNA: TGTGCCAGCAGTTTAGATGAGGGGGGTATCGGGGAGCTGTTTTTT. It encodes CASSLDEGGIGELFF.

The V gene is TRBV2, the J gene TRBJ2-2; maybe TRBD2 (5 bases). The V gene lost 9 bases and the J gene lost 3 bases, with 8 bases spanning the gap. The V gene's germline CDR1 is SNHLY and CDR2 FYNNEI. This CDR3 spans 12 amino acids. CDR3 in DNA: TGTGCCAGTCTAGCCCACACCGGGGAGCTGTTTTTT. Translating gives CASLAHTGELFF.

The J gene is TRBJ1-1, the V gene TRBV4-1, with D possibly matching TRBD1 (5 bases). Trimming took 6 bases from V and 8 from J, leaving 13 bases between them. CDR3 size: 12 residues. The V gene's germline CDR1 is MGHRA and CDR2 YSYEKL. Here the CDR3 DNA reads TGCGCCAGCAGAATTATTGGGGGAGAAGCTTTCTTT. Translating gives CASRIIGGEAFF.

This clonotype was recorded many times. V and J are TRBV4-1 and TRBJ2-5, with 13 bases aligning to TRBD2. Germline values: CDR1 MGHRA, CDR2 YSYEKL. CDR3 size: 16 residues. The ends lost 3 bases at V and 4 bases at J; junction bases unmatched: 5. CDR3 DNA sequence: TGCGCCAGCAGCCACACTAGCGGGAGGGCCGGAGAGACCCAGTACTTC. Translating it yields CASSHTSGRAGETQYF.

Ten or more counts support this clonotype. The chain recombines TRBV6-1 with TRBJ2-7; D is uncertain. V was trimmed by 0 bases and J by 3 bases, leaving 6 bases between them. Germline CDR1 is MNHNS and CDR2 is SASEGT. The CDR3 runs to 13 residues. The CDR3 DNA is TGTGCCAGCAGTGAAGCGTCCCTCTACGAGCAGTACTTC. Translation gives CASSEASLYEQYF.

V is TRBV5-1 and J is TRBJ2-5; 7 bases are shared with TRBD1. Germline V gene data show CDR1 as SGHRS and CDR2 as YFSETQ. V dropped 1 base and J dropped 4; count of bases not matched to a gene: 10. This CDR3 is built from 16 residues. The CDR3 protein is CASSLSPVGGTETQYF. The CDR3 coding sequence is TGCGCCAGCAGCTTGTCCCCTGTAGGGGGCACAGAGACCCAGTACTTC. The variable domain in full, completed from reference TRBV5-1 and TRBJ2-5, reads KAGVTQTPRYLIKTRGQQVTLSCSPISGHRSVSWYQQTPGQGLQFLFEYFSETQRNKGNFPGRFSGRQFSNSRSEMNVSTLELGDSALYLCASSLSPVGGTETQYFGPGTRLLVL.

The V call is TRBV24-1, the J call TRBJ2-2, with D possibly TRBD2 on 6 matching bases. Germline CDR1 is KGHDR and CDR2 is SFDVKD. The ends were cut back, 5 bases at V and 5 bases at J, with 17 bases in the middle. The length of the CDR3 is 16 residues. The DNA for the CDR3 is TGTGCCACCAGTGCCTCGCCGGGGGTCGAGACCGGGGAGCTGTTTTTT. This encodes CATSASPGVETGELFF.